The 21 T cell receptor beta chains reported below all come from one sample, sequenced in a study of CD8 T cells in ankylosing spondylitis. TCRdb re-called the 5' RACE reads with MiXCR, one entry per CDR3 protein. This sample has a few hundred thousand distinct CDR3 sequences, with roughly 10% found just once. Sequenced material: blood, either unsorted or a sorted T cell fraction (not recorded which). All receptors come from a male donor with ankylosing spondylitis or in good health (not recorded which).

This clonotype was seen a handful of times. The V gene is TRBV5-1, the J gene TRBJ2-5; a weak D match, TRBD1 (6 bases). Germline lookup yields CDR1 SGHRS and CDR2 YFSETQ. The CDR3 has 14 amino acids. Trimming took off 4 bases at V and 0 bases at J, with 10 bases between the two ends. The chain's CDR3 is CASSATGYQETQYF. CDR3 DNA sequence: TGCGCCAGCAGCGCCACAGGGTACCAAGAGACCCAGTACTTC.

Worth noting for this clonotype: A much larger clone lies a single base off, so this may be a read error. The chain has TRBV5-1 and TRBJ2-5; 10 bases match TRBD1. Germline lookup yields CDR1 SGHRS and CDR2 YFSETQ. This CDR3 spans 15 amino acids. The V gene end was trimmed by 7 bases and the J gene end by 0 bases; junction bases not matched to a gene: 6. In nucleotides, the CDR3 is TGCGCCAGCGGCGAGGGACAGGGGAACCAAGAGACCCAGTACTTC. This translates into CASGEGQGNQETQYF.

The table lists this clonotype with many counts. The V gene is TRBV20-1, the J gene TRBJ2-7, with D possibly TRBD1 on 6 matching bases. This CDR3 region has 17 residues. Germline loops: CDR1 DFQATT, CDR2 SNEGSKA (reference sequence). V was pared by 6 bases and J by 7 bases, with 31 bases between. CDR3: CSAIWPSGQGPPGEQYF. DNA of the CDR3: TGCAGTGCCATCTGGCCCTCGGGACAAGGCCCTCCAGGAGAGCAGTACTTC.

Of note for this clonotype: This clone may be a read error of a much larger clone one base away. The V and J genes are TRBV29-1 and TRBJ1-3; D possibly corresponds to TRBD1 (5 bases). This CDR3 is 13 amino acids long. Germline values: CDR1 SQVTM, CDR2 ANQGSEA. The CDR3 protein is CSAEGVGGNAIYF. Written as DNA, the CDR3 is TGCAGCGCCGAAGGGGTCGGAGGAAACGCCATATATTTT. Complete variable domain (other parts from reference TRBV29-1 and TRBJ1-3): SAVISQKPSRDICQRGTSLTIQCQVDSQVTMMFWYRQQPGQSLTLIATANQGSEATYESGFVIDKFPISRPNLTFSTLTVSNMSPEDSSIYLCSAEGVGGNAIYFGEGSWLTVV.

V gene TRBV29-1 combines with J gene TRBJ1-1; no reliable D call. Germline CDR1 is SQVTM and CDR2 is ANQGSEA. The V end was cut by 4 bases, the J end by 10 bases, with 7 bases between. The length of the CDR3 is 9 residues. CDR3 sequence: CSVGEGAFF. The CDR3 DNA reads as TGCAGCGTTGGGGAGGGAGCTTTCTTT.

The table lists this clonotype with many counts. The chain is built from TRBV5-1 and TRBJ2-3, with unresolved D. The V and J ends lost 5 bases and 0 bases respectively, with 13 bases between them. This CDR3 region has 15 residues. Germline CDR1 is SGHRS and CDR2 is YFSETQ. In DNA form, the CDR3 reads TGCGCCAGCAGGTTTAAGGATCCTAGCACAGATACGCAGTATTTT. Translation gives CASRFKDPSTDTQYF. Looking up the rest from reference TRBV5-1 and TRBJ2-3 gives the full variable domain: KAGVTQTPRYLIKTRGQQVTLSCSPISGHRSVSWYQQTPGQGLQFLFEYFSETQRNKGNFPGRFSGRQFSNSRSEMNVSTLELGDSALYLCASRFKDPSTDTQYFGPGTRLTVL.

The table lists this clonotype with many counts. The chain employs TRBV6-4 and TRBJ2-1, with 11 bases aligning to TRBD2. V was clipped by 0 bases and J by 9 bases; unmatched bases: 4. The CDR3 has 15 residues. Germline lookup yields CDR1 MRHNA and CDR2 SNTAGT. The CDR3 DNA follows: TGTGCCAGCAGTGACTCAGGACTAGCGGGCGCTGAGCAGTTCTTC. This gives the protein CASSDSGLAGAEQFF.

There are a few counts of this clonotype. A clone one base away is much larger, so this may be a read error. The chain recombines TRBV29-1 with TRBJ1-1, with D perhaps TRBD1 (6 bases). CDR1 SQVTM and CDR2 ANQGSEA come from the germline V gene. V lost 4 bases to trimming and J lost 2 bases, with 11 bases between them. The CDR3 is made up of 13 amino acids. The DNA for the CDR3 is TGCAGCGTTGGGGGGCACTCCAACACTGAAGCTTTCTTT. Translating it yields CSVGGHSNTEAFF.

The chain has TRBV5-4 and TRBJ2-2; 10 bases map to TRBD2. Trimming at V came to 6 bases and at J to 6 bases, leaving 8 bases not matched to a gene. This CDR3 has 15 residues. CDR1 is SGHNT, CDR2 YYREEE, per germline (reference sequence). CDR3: CASTNNLAGAGELFF. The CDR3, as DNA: TGTGCCAGCACGAACAATCTAGCGGGGGCCGGGGAGCTGTTTTTT. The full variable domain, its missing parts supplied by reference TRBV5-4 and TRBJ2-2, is ETGVTQSPTHLIKTRGQQVTLRCSSQSGHNTVSWYQQALGQGPQFIFQYYREEENGRGNFPPRFSGLQFPNYSSELNVNALELDDSALYLCASTNNLAGAGELFFGEGSRLTVL.

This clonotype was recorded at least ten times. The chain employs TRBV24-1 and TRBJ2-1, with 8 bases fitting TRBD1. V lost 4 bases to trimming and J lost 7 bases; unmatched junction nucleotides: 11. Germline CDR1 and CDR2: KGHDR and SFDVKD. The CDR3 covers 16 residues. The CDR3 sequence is CATSDPDRGFANEQFF. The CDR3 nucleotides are TGTGCCACCAGTGACCCTGACAGGGGCTTCGCGAATGAGCAGTTCTTC.

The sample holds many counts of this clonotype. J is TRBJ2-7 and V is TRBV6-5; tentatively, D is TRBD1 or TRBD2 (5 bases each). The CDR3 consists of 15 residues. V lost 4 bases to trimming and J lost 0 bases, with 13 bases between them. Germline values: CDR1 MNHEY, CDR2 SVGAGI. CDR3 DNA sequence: TGTGCCAGCAGTTGGGGGACGTCGAGCTCCTACGAGCAGTACTTC. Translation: CASSWGTSSSYEQYF.

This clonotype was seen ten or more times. Here the CDR3 reads CASSSGAIPTDTQYF. The CDR3 nucleotides are TGTGCCAGCAGCTCCGGGGCAATTCCCACAGATACGCAGTATTTT. The V call is TRBV11-2, the J call TRBJ2-3; D may match TRBD1 or TRBD2 (5 bases each). CDR3 length: 15 amino acids. Germline V CDR1 and CDR2: SGHAT, FQNNGV. Trimming removed 4 bases from V and 2 bases from J, with 13 bases in between.

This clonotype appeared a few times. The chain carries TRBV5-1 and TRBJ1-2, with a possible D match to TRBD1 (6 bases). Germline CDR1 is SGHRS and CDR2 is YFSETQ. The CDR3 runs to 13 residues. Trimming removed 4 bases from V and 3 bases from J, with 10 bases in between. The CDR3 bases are TGCGCCAGCAGCCCGCAGGGGCACTATGGCTACACCTTC. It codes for CASSPQGHYGYTF.

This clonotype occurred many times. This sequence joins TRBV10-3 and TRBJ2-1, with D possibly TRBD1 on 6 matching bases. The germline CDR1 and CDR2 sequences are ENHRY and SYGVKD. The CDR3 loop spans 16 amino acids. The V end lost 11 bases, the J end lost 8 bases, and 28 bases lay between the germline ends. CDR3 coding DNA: TGTGCCGTCGCGCGCCTAGCCGGGACAAAGGAGCATGAGCAGTTCTTC. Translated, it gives CAVARLAGTKEHEQFF.

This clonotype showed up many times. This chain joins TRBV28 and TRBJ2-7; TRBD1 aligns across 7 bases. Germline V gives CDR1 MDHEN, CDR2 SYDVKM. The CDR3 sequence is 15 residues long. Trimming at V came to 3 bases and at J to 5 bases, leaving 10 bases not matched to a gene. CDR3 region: CASSFLFQGENEQYF. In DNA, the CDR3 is TGTGCCAGCAGTTTCCTATTCCAGGGGGAAAACGAGCAGTACTTC. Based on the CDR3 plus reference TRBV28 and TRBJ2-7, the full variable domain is DVKVTQSSRYLVKRTGEKVFLECVQDMDHENMFWYRQDPGLGLRLIYFSYDVKMKEKGDIPEGYSVSREKKERFSLILESASTNQTSMYLCASSFLFQGENEQYFGPGTRLTVT.

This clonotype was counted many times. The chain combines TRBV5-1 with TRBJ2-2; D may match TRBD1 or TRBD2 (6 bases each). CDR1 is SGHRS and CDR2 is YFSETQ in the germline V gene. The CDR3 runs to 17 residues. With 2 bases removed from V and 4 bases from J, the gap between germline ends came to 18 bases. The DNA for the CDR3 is TGCGCCAGCAGCTTTAGGTACGCGGGACACCTCACCGGGGAGCTGTTTTTT. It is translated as CASSFRYAGHLTGELFF.

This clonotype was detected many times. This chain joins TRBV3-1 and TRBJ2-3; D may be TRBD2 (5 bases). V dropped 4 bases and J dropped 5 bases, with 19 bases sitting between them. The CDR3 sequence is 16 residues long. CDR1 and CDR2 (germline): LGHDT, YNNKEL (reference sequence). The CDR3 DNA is TGTGCCAGCAGCCCTCTAGTGGCTAGCCAATTAGATACGCAGTATTTT. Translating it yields CASSPLVASQLDTQYF.

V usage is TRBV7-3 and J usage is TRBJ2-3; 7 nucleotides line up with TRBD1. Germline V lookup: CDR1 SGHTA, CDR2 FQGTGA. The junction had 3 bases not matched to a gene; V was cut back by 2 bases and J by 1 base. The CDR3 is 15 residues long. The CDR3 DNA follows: TGTGCCAGCAGCTTACGGACAGGAGGCACAGATACGCAGTATTTT. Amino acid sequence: CASSLRTGGTDTQYF.

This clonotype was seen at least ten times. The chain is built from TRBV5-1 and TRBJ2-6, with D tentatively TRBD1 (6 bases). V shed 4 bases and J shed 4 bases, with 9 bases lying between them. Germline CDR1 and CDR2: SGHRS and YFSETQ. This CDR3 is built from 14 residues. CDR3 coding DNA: TGCGCCAGCAGCAACGGACAGGGGGCCAACGTCCTGACTTTC. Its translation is CASSNGQGANVLTF.

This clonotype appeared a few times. The CDR3 loop reads CASSLALPENTEAFF. The CDR3 bases are TGTGCCAGCAGTTTAGCGCTCCCCGAGAACACTGAAGCTTTCTTT. V usage is TRBV12-3 or TRBV12-4 and J usage is TRBJ1-1; D unclear. V lost 0 bases, J lost 1 base, and 9 bases lay in between. The CDR3 spans 15 residues.

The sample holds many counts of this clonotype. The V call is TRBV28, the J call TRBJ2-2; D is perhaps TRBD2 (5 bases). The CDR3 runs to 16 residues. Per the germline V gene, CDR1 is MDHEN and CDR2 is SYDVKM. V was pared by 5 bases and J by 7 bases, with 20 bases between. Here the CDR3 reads CASSSPGLGMVGELFF. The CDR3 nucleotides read TGTGCCAGCAGTAGTCCGGGATTAGGCATGGTCGGGGAGCTGTTTTTT. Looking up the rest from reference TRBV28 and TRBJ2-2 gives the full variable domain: DVKVTQSSRYLVKRTGEKVFLECVQDMDHENMFWYRQDPGLGLRLIYFSYDVKMKEKGDIPEGYSVSREKKERFSLILESASTNQTSMYLCASSSPGLGMVGELFFGEGSRLTVL.